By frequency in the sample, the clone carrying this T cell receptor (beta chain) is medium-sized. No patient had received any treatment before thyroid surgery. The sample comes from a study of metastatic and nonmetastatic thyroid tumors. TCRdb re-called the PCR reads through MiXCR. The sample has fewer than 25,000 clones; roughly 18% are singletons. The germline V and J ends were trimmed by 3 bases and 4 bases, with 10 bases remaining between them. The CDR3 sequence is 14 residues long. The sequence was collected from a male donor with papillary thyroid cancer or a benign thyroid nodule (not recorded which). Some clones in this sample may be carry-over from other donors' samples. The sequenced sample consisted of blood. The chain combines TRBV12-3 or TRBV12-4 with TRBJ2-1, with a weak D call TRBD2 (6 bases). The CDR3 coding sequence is TGTGCCAGCAGTTTTGGCGGGATATACAATGAGCAGTTCTTC. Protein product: CASSFGGIYNEQFF.